This T cell receptor (beta chain) was profiled in a study of blood T cell repertoires in COVID-19. Study in general: There were acute and convalescent COVID-19 samples, and they came from the United States, Italy and Spain.

From germline, CDR1 is SEHNR and CDR2 FQNEAQ (reference sequence). CDR3 length: 14 residues. V was cut by 1 base and J by 6 bases, with 13 bases left in between. Original data processing: The assay estimated nucleated cells by amplifying reference gene primers. TCRdb's table, derived via immunoSEQ multiplex PCR, lists solely in-frame clones and lacks some. V and J calls and clone size are those listed in that table; D and trimming were worked out from the DNA. Of over 75,000 clones in the sample, 70% to 85% are singletons; the top ten hold more than 9%. This TCR came from a man between 70 and 80 years old with acute or convalescent COVID-19. The rearrangement uses TRBV7-9 and TRBJ2-7; D gene uncertain. Input material: peripheral blood. The CDR3 DNA is TGTGCCAGCAGCTTAGAGCTGCCTACGAGCGAGCAGTACTTC. Its translation is CASSLELPTSEQYF.